The 14 T cell receptor beta chains in this list originate from one sample, sequenced in a study of T-cell memory formation after mild COVID-19. From the 5' RACE reads, TCRdb called clonotypes with MiXCR, one entry per CDR3 protein. Among roughly 150,000 distinct CDR3 sequences, 10% to 15% were seen once, and the ten largest hold roughly 3.3%. The specimen was PBMCs or a T cell subset sorted from them (not recorded which). The receptor set was obtained from a man aged 18 to 30 who had mild COVID-19 (a few samples of this study predate the infection). Cell type and time point are not known.

This clonotype was detected only a few times. The rearrangement joins TRBV12-3 or TRBV12-4 to TRBJ2-1, with 8 bases matching TRBD1. The CDR3 runs 16 residues. Trimming removed 9 bases from V and 2 bases from J; junction bases left unmatched: 12. CDR3 region: CASSYTGGPPYNEQFF. The CDR3 bases are TGTGCCAGTTCTTATACAGGGGGGCCTCCCTACAATGAGCAGTTCTTC.

Only a few counts were recorded for this clonotype. The chain carries TRBV5-1 and TRBJ2-1; 8 bases are shared with TRBD1. CDR3 length equals 13 residues. The germline V gene has CDR1 SGHRS and CDR2 YFSETQ. J gave up 7 bases and V 4 bases, and 4 bases lay outside the gene matches. CDR3 sequence: CASSKDRANEQFF. The CDR3 bases are TGCGCCAGCAGCAAGGACAGGGCGAATGAGCAGTTCTTC.

This chain joins TRBV4-3 and TRBJ2-5, with D possibly matching TRBD1 (6 bases). The germline gives CDR1 LGHNA, CDR2 YSLEER. CDR3 length: 15 residues. The V gene lost 0 bases and the J gene lost 3 bases, with 11 bases spanning the gap. This CDR3 reads CASSQDPGQKETQYF. The CDR3, as DNA: TGCGCCAGCAGCCAAGATCCCGGACAGAAAGAGACCCAGTACTTC.

This clonotype has at least ten counts. V is TRBV5-1 and J is TRBJ2-5; TRBD2 matches 8 bases. Germline CDR1 SGHRS, CDR2 YFSETQ. The V and J ends lost 4 bases and 1 base, in that order; junction bases with no gene match: 3. The CDR3 is 14 amino acids. The CDR3 nucleotides are TGCGCCAGCAGCCCAGGGACTAGCCAAGAGACCCAGTACTTC. Translated: CASSPGTSQETQYF.

The V and J genes are TRBV4-1 and TRBJ1-2, with D tentatively TRBD1 (6 bases). Germline values: CDR1 MGHRA, CDR2 YSYEKL. CDR3 length equals 17 residues. The V gene lost 0 bases and the J gene lost 4 bases, with 18 bases spanning the gap. The CDR3 nucleotides are TGCGCCAGCAGCCAAGATTTTGGGACACCGGCTGGCTATGGCTACACCTTC. Amino acids: CASSQDFGTPAGYGYTF.

The chain uses TRBV24-1 and TRBJ1-2; D uncertain. V was cut by 2 bases and J by 3 bases, with 9 bases left in between. The CDR3 has 14 amino acids. Germline lookup yields CDR1 KGHDR and CDR2 SFDVKD. The CDR3 reads CATSDSGSDYGYTF. The CDR3 nucleotides read TGTGCCACCAGTGATTCCGGCAGTGACTATGGCTACACCTTC.

This clonotype has only a few counts. The chain joins TRBV2 to TRBJ2-2; D uncertain. V gave up 7 bases and J gave up 7 bases, with 7 bases separating them. The CDR3 is 11 amino acids. The germline gives CDR1 SNHLY, CDR2 FYNNEI. The CDR3 spells CASTGNGELFF. CDR3 DNA sequence: TGTGCCAGCACTGGAAACGGGGAGCTGTTTTTT.

The chain is built from TRBV5-1 and TRBJ2-7; tentative D call: TRBD1 (6 bases). The germline CDR1 and CDR2 sequences are SGHRS and YFSETQ. CDR3 size: 15 residues. V lost 3 bases and J 2 bases, leaving 15 bases between the germline ends. The chain's CDR3 is CASSSSGTITYEQYF. In DNA form, the CDR3 reads TGCGCCAGCAGCTCGTCCGGGACAATTACCTACGAGCAGTACTTC.

The chain carries TRBV20-1 and TRBJ1-5; D remains ambiguous. Germline loops: CDR1 DFQATT, CDR2 SNEGSKA (reference sequence). The CDR3 has 13 amino acids. The V gene lost 3 bases and the J gene lost 3 bases, with 9 bases spanning the gap. The CDR3, as DNA: TGCAGTGCTAGTGCACATCTCAATCAGCCCCAGCATTTT. Residues: CSASAHLNQPQHF.

The chain employs TRBV5-6 and TRBJ2-1; D gene uncertain. Germline V gene lookup returns CDR1 SGHDT and CDR2 YYEEEE. V lost 0 bases to trimming and J lost 9 bases, with 4 bases between them. CDR3 length: 11 amino acids. CDR3 DNA: TGTGCCAGCAGCTTGGCCATTGAGCAGTTCTTC. This codes for CASSLAIEQFF. The full variable domain, rest sourced from reference TRBV5-6 and TRBJ2-1, is DAGVTQSPTHLIKTRGQQVTLRCSPKSGHDTVSWYQQALGQGPQFIFQYYEEEERQRGNFPDRFSGHQFPNYSSELNVNALLLGDSALYLCASSLAIEQFFGPGTRLTVL.

This chain connects TRBV28 to TRBJ2-7, with D possibly matching TRBD1 (5 bases). There are 15 residues in the CDR3. Trimming removed 1 base at V and 1 base at J, with 11 bases between. Germline CDR1 is MDHEN and CDR2 is SYDVKM. CDR3 coding DNA: TGTGCCAGCAGTTTATACGCCCCAGGGTCCTACGAGCAGTACTTC. The encoded protein is CASSLYAPGSYEQYF.

The chain joins TRBV6-2 or TRBV6-3 to TRBJ2-3; tentative D call: TRBD1 (6 bases). The CDR3 extends over 16 amino acids. The germline V and J ends were trimmed by 2 bases and 2 bases, with 14 bases remaining between them. CDR1 is MNHEY, CDR2 SVGEGT, per germline. The CDR3: CASSYRWTGHTDTQYF. CDR3 DNA: TGTGCCAGCAGTTACCGGTGGACGGGACACACAGATACGCAGTATTTT.

This clonotype was recorded a few times. The chain couples TRBV7-2 to TRBJ2-3; D gene unclear. Looked up from germline, CDR1 is SGHTA and CDR2 is FQGNSA. Trimming cost V 7 bases and J 0 bases, with 11 bases left between them. The CDR3 sequence is 14 residues long. The CDR3 loop is CASTTVGSTDTQYF. As DNA, the CDR3 is TGTGCCAGCACCACGGTTGGGAGCACAGATACGCAGTATTTT.

This chain uses TRBV6-5 with TRBJ2-3; a weak D match, TRBD2 (6 bases). CDR3 length equals 16 residues. Germline V gene data show CDR1 as MNHEY and CDR2 as SVGAGI. Trimming stripped 4 bases from V and 3 bases from J, with 17 bases between. The CDR3 DNA follows: TGTGCCAGCAGTTCCCATCGGGACTTGCAAACAGATACGCAGTATTTT. Amino acid sequence: CASSSHRDLQTDTQYF.